This record covers a single T cell receptor beta chain. Its antigen remains unidentified. Profiled with immunoSEQ multiplex PCR; TCRdb holds only in-frame clones, not every one. The data hold under 55,000 clones, with around 82% observed a single time. These data come from a study of T cells in localized non-small cell lung cancer. Study-level results: The tumor had only one region sequenced, so heterogeneity remains possible. Tumor trailed uninvolved adjacent lung in T cell clonality, which peaked there.

The source is a woman aged 35-75 years with stage II lung adenocarcinoma. Here the sequenced sample was PBMCs, taken before any cancer treatment.

The CDR3 is CASSPGGTYNEQFF. In nucleotides, the CDR3 is TGCGCCAGCAGCCCGGGGGGCACCTACAATGAGCAGTTCTTC. This chain joins TRBV5-1 and TRBJ2-1; maybe TRBD2 (7 bases). The ends were cut back, 4 bases at V and 2 bases at J, with 10 bases in the middle. The CDR3 runs to 14 residues. Germline V gives CDR1 SGHRS, CDR2 YFSETQ.